These 15 T cell receptor beta chains originate from one sample sequenced in a study of blood T cell repertoires in COVID-19. Method: immunoSEQ multiplex PCR; TCRdb's copy keeps in-frame clones and lacks some. This table holds about 250,000 clones, about 85% found once. Specimen: PBMCs or T cells enriched from blood (not recorded which). The source is a woman aged 25 to 39 with acute COVID-19.

V usage is TRBV9 and J usage is TRBJ1-3; D gene ambiguous. There are 15 residues in the CDR3. With 0 bases removed from V and 0 bases from J, the gap between germline ends came to 7 bases. Germline CDR1 SGDLS, CDR2 YYNGEE. In DNA, the CDR3 is TGTGCCAGCAGCGTAGGACACAGCTCTGGAAACACCATATATTTT. This translates into CASSVGHSSGNTIYF.

The CDR3 spells CASSLSRQGYEQYF. CDR3 nucleotide sequence: TGTGCCAGCAGTTTGTCCCGACAGGGCTACGAGCAGTACTTC. This chain joins TRBV27 and TRBJ2-7, with 7 bases identical to TRBD1. The CDR3 extends over 14 amino acids. V was pared by 3 bases and J by 3 bases, with 5 bases of the junction left unmatched. CDR1 and CDR2 (germline): MNHEY, SMNVEV (reference sequence).

The chain carries TRBV7-9 and TRBJ2-5; TRBD1 matches 8 bases. The CDR3 runs 15 residues. The V gene end was trimmed by 5 bases and the J gene end by 5 bases; junction bases not matched to a gene: 10. Germline lookup yields CDR1 SEHNR and CDR2 FQNEAQ (reference sequence). For the CDR3, the DNA is TGTGCCAGCAGCAAACTAGGACAGGGTTTGGAGACCCAGTACTTC. Its protein product is CASSKLGQGLETQYF.

The gene calls are TRBV3-1 (or the pseudogene TRBV3-2) and TRBJ1-2, with a tentative D call TRBD1 (5 bases). Trimming stripped 1 base from V and 5 bases from J, with 11 bases between. Germline CDR1 reads LGHDT; CDR2 reads YNNKEL (reference sequence). This CDR3 is 14 amino acids long. CDR3 sequence: CASSQAPAGYGYTF. CDR3 coding DNA: TGTGCCAGCAGCCAAGCCCCGGCAGGGTATGGCTACACCTTC.

The rearrangement uses TRBV27 and TRBJ2-4; D may be TRBD1 (7 bases). Germline V gene sequence: CDR1 MNHEY, CDR2 SMNVEV (reference sequence). Trimming removed 4 bases from V and 3 bases from J, with 13 bases in between. The CDR3 covers 15 residues. CDR3 sequence reads: CASSSGGHGKNIQYF. The CDR3 DNA follows: TGTGCCAGCAGTTCAGGGGGGCATGGCAAAAACATTCAGTACTTC.

The chain links TRBV7-6 to TRBJ1-6; D uncertain. CDR1 is SGHVS and CDR2 is FNYEAQ in the germline V gene. This CDR3 comprises 13 residues. The germline V and J ends were trimmed by 4 bases and 9 bases, with 10 bases remaining between them. The CDR3 DNA follows: TGTGCCAGCAGCTCAAGGCTAGGTTCACCCCTCCACTTT. Residues: CASSSRLGSPLHF. Full variable domain (rest looked up from reference TRBV7-6 and TRBJ1-6): GAGVSQSPRYKVTKRGQDVALRCDPISGHVSLYWYRQALGQGPEFLTYFNYEAQQDKSGLPNDRFSAERPEGSISTLTIQRTEQRDSAMYRCASSSRLGSPLHFGNGTRLTVT.

The V call is TRBV6-2 or TRBV6-3, the J call TRBJ2-5; perhaps TRBD2 as D (5 bases). The V end lost 6 bases, the J end lost 5 bases, and 25 bases lay between the germline ends. Germline lookup yields CDR1 MNHEY and CDR2 SVGEGT. The CDR3 has 17 amino acids. CDR3 loop: CASSLGLSIGWEETQYF. The DNA of the CDR3 is TGTGCCAGCAGCCTAGGCCTGTCAATCGGGTGGGAGGAGACCCAGTACTTC.

This chain's CDR3 is CASSQDRTSSSYNEQFF. CDR3 bases: TGCGCCAGCAGCCAAGATCGGACATCTTCATCCTACAATGAGCAGTTCTTC. V usage is TRBV4-3 and J usage is TRBJ2-1; maybe TRBD1 (5 bases). The V end lost 0 bases, the J end lost 1 base, and 13 bases lay between the germline ends. The CDR3 consists of 17 residues. Germline V gene data show CDR1 as LGHNA and CDR2 as YSLEER.

This clone has only a few counts. This chain joins TRBV11-3 and TRBJ1-1; D is perhaps TRBD1 (5 bases). The CDR3 contains 13 residues. Trimming shortened V by 5 bases and J by 4 bases, and 11 bases separated the two germline ends. Germline V gives CDR1 SGHNT, CDR2 YENEEA. The CDR3 region is CASSLGQGTEAFF. The CDR3 nucleotides are TGTGCCAGCAGCCTCGGGCAGGGCACTGAAGCTTTCTTT.

V and J are TRBV7-2 and TRBJ2-3; a possible D gene is TRBD1 (5 bases). Trimming removed 4 bases from V and 1 base from J, with 9 bases in between. The V gene's germline CDR1 is SGHTA and CDR2 FQGNSA. The CDR3 is 14 amino acids. CDR3 in DNA: TGTGCCAGCAGCTGGGGCCGGGGCACAGATACGCAGTATTTT. This gives the protein CASSWGRGTDTQYF.

This clone was recorded only once. V and J are TRBV6-5 and TRBJ2-2; D is perhaps TRBD2 (6 bases). This CDR3 has 15 amino acids. The germline CDR1 and CDR2 sequences are MNHEY and SVGAGI. Trimming took 8 bases from V and 5 from J, leaving 18 bases between them. CDR3 nucleotide sequence: TGTGCCAGCCCGCCCCGGGAGCGTTGGACCGGGGAGCTGTTTTTT. Amino acid sequence: CASPPRERWTGELFF.

The chain couples TRBV29-1 to TRBJ2-5, with 10 bases identical to TRBD2. From germline, CDR1 is SQVTM and CDR2 ANQGSEA. CDR3 size: 14 residues. V was clipped by 6 bases and J by 5 bases; unmatched bases: 9. For the CDR3, the DNA is TGCAGCGTGGCGGCTAGCGGGAGCGGGGAGACCCAGTACTTC. It encodes CSVAASGSGETQYF.

CDR3 sequence (DNA): TGTGCCAGCAGTGGCATGACTAGCGGTAAAGATACGCAGTATTTT. Residues: CASSGMTSGKDTQYF. This chain connects TRBV25-1 to TRBJ2-3, with 9 bases fitting TRBD2. The junction had 7 bases not matched to a gene; V was cut back by 4 bases and J by 5 bases. The CDR3 covers 15 residues. The germline CDR1 and CDR2 sequences are MGHDK and SYGVNS.

V usage is TRBV9 and J usage is TRBJ2-3; D is ambiguous. Trimming shortened V by 3 bases and J by 1 base, and 9 bases separated the two germline ends. Per the germline V gene, CDR1 is SGDLS and CDR2 is YYNGEE. The CDR3 covers 14 residues. CDR3 sequence (DNA): TGTGCCAGCAGCGCCATGAGCGGCACAGATACGCAGTATTTT. It is translated as CASSAMSGTDTQYF.

This clone came up once. J is TRBJ1-4 and V is TRBV5-5; tentatively, D is TRBD1 (5 bases). CDR3 length: 14 residues. Per germline, CDR1 SGHKS and CDR2 YYEKEE (reference sequence). Between the trimmed V and J ends, which lost 2 bases and 5 bases, there was a span of 10 bases. CDR3 bases: TGTGCCAGCAGCTTTGACAAGGGGAATGAAAAACTGTTTTTT. Translation: CASSFDKGNEKLFF.